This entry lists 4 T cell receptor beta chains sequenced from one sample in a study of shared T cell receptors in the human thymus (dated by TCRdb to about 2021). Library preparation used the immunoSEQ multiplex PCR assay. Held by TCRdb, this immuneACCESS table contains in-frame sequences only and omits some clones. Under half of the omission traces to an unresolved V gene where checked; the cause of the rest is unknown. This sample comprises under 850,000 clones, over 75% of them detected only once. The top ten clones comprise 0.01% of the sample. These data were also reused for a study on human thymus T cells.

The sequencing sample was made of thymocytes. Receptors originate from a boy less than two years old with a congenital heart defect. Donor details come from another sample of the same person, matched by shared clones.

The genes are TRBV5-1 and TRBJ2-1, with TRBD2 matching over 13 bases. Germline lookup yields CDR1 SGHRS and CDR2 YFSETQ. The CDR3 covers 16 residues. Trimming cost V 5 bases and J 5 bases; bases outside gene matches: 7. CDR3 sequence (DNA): TGCGCCAGCAGATCCTCCGGGACTAGCGGGAACAATGAGCAGTTCTTC. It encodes CASRSSGTSGNNEQFF.

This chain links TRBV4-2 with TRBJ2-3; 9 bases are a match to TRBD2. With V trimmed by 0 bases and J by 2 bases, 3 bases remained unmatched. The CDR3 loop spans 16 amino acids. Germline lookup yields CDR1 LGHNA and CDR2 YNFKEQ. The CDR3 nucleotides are TGTGCCAGCAGCCAAGATCTAGCGGGACACACAGATACGCAGTATTTT. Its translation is CASSQDLAGHTDTQYF.

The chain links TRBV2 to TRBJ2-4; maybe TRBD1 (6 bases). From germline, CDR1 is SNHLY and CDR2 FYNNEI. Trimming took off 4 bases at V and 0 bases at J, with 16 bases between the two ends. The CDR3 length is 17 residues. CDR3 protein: CASSAPEVGGAKNIQYF. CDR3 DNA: TGTGCCAGCAGTGCCCCGGAGGTAGGGGGAGCCAAAAACATTCAGTACTTC.

The CDR3 nucleotides are TGTGCCAGCAGTTCGTCGGGGGGGGCTACCTACAATGAGCAGTTCTTC. Protein: CASSSSGGATYNEQFF. V is TRBV27 and J is TRBJ2-1, with TRBD2 matching over 8 bases. In germline, CDR1 is MNHEY, CDR2 SMNVEV (reference sequence). The CDR3 totals 16 residues. V was clipped by 4 bases and J by 2 bases; unmatched bases: 7.